This T cell receptor (beta chain) was captured in a study of shared clonotypes between healthy human individuals. Study-wide results and limits: Naive subsets tended to show greater estimated richness than memory subsets.

As for this clone: The antigen is unknown.

All the donors were Caucasian adults who lived in Nashville, Tennessee. Assay runs were performed at deep level. It was across several immunoSEQ plates that each subset's genomic DNA was evenly split. Clones were sequenced by immunoSEQ multiplex PCR, and TCRdb holds only the in-frame ones, with some missing. Of some 2.3 million clones listed, over 85% are singletons. Deletions cut 3 bases from V and 15 bases from J, with 20 bases between. The CDR3 totals 14 residues. Germline V gene lookup returns CDR1 SGHTA and CDR2 FQGNSA. V usage is TRBV7-2 and J usage is TRBJ2-2; no clear D. The clonotype comes from a man aged 18 to 35 in good health. Some clones in this sample may be carry-over from other donors' samples. Input material: naive CD4+ T cells from PBMCs. Subset defined: CD45RA+ positively selected. CDR3 loop: CASSFAQSVGWMFF. CDR3 DNA: TGTGCCAGCAGCTTCGCCCAATCGGTCGGATGGATGTTTTTT.